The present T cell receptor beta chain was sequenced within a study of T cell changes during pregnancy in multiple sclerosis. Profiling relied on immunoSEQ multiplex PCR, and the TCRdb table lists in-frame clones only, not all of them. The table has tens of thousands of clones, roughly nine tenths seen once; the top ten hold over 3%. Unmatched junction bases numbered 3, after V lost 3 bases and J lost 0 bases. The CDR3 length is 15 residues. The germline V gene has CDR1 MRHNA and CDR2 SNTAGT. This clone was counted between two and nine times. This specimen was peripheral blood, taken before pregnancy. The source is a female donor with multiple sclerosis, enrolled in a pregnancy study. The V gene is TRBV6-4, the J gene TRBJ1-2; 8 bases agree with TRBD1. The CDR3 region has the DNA TGTGCCAGCAGTGAACAGGGGGAGGCTAACTATGGCTACACCTTC. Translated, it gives CASSEQGEANYGYTF.